The clone carrying this TCR beta chain was observed a handful of times. The antigen is not known. The data originate from a study of vaccination effects on CD4 cells after COVID-19. As for the study in general: At 16 days and at one week before vaccination, samples were given by two convalescent patients.

Study-wide points: Spike-reactive clones found after vaccination in convalescents were mainly new vaccine-induced clones.

V lost 1 base and J 8 bases, leaving 4 bases between the germline ends. Germline V gene lookup returns CDR1 SGHDN and CDR2 FVKESK. The CDR3 sequence is 11 residues long. Libraries were prepared by immunoSEQ multiplex PCR; TCRdb keeps only in-frame clonotypes and omits some of them. The data show roughly 45,000 clones, with around 66% seen just once and more than 30% held by the top ten. Before sequencing, viral peptide pools were used by the ViraFEST assay to expand antigen-specific CD4+ T cells. Scientists isolated CD4+ T cells after a roughly 9-day culture period ended. Documented for the person is a PCR-confirmed SARS-CoV-2 infection occurring between March and December 2020. Wells each received around 2 million PBMC, cultured with approximately 10 IU/ml IL-2 and roughly 9.3 ug/ml peptides. It was on days 3 and 7 that half the medium was replaced with IL-2 medium.

This TCR was sampled from a human donor who had a prior SARS-CoV-2 infection. V is TRBV14 and J is TRBJ2-3; D is undetermined. Material: CD4+ T cells from PBMCs cultured with a peptide pool, obtained before COVID-19 vaccination. The CDR3 bases are TGTGCCAGCAGCCAAGTACGTACGCAGTATTTT. Its protein product is CASSQVRTQYF.